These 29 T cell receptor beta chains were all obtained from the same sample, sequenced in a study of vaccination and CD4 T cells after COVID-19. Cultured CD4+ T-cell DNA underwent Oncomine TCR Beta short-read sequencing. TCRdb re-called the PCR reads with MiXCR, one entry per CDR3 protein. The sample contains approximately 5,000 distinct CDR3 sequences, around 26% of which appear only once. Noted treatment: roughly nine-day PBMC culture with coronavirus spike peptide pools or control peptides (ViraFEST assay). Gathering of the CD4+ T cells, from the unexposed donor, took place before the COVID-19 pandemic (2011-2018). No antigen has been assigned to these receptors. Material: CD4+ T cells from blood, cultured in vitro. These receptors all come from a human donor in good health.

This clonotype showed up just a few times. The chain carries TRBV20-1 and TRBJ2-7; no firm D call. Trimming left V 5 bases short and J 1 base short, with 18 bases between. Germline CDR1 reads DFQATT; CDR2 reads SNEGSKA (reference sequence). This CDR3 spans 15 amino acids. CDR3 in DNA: TGCAGTGCTGTCCCTACGACGGGTGTTTCCTACGAGCAGTACTTC. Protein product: CSAVPTTGVSYEQYF.

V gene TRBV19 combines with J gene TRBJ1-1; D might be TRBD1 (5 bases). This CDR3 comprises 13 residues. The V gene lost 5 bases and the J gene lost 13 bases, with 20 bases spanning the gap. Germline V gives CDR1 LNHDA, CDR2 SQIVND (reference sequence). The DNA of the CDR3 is TGTGCCAGTAGTCCCGGGGACGGTCAAAGGGGTTTCTTT. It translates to CASSPGDGQRGFF.

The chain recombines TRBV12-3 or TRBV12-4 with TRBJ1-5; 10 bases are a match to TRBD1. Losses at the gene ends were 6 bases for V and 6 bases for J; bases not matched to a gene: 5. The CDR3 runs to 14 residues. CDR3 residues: CASRTGGEGQPQHF. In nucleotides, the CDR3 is TGTGCCAGCAGGACAGGGGGCGAGGGTCAGCCCCAGCATTTT.

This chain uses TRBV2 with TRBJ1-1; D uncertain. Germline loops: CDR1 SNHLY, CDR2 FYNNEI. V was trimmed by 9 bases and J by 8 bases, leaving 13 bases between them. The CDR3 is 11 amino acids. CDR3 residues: CASRQEAEAFF. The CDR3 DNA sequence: TGTGCCAGTCGTCAAGAGGCCGAAGCTTTCTTT.

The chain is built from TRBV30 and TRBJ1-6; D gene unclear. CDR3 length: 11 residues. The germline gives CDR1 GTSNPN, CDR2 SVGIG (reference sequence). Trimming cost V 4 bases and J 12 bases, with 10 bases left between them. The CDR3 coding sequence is TGTGCCTGGATCCGAGGTGGACCCCTCCACTTT. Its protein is CAWIRGGPLHF.

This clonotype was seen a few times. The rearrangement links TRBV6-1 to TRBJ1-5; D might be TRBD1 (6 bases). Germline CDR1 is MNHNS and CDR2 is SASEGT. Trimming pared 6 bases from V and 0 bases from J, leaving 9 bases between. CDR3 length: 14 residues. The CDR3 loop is CASRGAYSNQPQHF. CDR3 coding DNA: TGTGCCAGCAGGGGGGCCTATAGCAATCAGCCCCAGCATTTT.

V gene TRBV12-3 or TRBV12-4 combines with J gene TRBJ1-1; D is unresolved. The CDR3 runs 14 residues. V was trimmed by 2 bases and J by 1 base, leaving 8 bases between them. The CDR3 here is CASSLSWENTEAFF. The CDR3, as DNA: TGTGCCAGCAGTTTAAGCTGGGAGAACACTGAAGCTTTCTTT.

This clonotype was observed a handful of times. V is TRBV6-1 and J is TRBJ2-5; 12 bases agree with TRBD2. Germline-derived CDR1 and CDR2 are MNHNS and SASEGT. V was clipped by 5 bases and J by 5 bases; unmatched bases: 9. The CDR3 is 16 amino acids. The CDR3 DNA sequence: TGTGCCAGCAGTCGCGTACTAGCGGGGGGTGGGGAGACCCAGTACTTC. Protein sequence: CASSRVLAGGGETQYF.

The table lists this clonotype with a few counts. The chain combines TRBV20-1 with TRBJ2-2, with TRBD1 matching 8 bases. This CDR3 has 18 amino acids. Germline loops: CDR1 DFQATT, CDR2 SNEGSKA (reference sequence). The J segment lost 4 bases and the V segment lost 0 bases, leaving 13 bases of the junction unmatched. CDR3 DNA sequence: TGCAGTGCTAGAGATCTAAGGACAGGGAACAAACTCACCGGGGAGCTGTTTTTT. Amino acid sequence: CSARDLRTGNKLTGELFF.

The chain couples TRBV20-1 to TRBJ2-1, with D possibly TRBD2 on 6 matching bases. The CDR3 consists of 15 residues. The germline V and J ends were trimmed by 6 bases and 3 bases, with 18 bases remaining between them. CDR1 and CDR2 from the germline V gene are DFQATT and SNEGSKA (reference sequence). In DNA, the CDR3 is TGCAGTGCGGAGCGGGCGGCCTCGAGCTACAATGAGCAGTTCTTC. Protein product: CSAERAASSYNEQFF.

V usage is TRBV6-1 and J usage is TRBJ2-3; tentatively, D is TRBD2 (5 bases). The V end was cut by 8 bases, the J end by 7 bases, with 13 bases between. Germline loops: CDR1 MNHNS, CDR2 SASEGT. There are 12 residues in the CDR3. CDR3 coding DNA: TGTGCCAGCGAAGTAATGACTAATACGCAGTATTTT. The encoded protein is CASEVMTNTQYF.

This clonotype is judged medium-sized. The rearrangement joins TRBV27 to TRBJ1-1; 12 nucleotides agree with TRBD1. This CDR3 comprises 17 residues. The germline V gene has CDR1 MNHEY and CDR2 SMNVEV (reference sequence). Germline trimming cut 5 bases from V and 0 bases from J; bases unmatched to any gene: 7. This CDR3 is CASSLGTGGHMNTEAFF. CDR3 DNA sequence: TGTGCCAGCAGTCTCGGGACAGGGGGCCACATGAACACTGAAGCTTTCTTT.

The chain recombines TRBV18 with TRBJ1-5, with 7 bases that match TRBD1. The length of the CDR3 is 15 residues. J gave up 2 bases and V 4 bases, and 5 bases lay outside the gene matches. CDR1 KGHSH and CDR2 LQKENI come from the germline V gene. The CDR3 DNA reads TGTGCCAGCTCACTCGGGGGACAGCGCAATCAGCCCCAGCATTTT. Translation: CASSLGGQRNQPQHF.

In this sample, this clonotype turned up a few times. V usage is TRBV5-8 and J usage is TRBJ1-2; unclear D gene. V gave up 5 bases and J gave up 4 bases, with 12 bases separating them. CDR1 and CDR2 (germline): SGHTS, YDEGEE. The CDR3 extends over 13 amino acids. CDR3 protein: CASRFQVGYGYTF. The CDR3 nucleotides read TGTGCCAGCAGGTTCCAGGTTGGCTATGGCTACACCTTC.

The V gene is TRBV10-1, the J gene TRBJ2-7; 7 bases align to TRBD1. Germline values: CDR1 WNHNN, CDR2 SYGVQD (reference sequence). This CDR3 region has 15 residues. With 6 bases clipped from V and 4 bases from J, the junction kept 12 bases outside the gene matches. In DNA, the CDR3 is TGCGCCAGCAGCCCCTCCCTCGACAGGGTATACGAGCAGTACTTC. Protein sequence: CASSPSLDRVYEQYF.

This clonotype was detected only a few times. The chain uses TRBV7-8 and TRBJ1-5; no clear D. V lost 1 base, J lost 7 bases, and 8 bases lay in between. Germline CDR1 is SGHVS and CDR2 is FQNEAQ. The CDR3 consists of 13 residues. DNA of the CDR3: TGTGCCAGCAGCTTAGAACAACCACAGCCCCAGCATTTT. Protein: CASSLEQPQPQHF.

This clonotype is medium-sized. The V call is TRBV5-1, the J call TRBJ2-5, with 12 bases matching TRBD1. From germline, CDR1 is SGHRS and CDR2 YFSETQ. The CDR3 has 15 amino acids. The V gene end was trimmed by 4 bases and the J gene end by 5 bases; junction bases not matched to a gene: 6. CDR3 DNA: TGCGCCAGCAGCCCCGGGACAGGGGGCATGGAGACCCAGTACTTC. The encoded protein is CASSPGTGGMETQYF. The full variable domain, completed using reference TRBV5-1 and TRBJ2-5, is KAGVTQTPRYLIKTRGQQVTLSCSPISGHRSVSWYQQTPGQGLQFLFEYFSETQRNKGNFPGRFSGRQFSNSRSEMNVSTLELGDSALYLCASSPGTGGMETQYFGPGTRLLVL.

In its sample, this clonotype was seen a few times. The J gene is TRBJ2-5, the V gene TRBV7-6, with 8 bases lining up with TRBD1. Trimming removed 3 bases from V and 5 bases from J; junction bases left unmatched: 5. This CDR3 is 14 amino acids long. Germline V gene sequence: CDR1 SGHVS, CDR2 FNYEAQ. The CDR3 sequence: CASSFGQGEETQYF. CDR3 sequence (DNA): TGTGCCAGCAGCTTCGGACAGGGCGAGGAGACCCAGTACTTC. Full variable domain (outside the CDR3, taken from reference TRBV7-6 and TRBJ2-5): GAGVSQSPRYKVTKRGQDVALRCDPISGHVSLYWYRQALGQGPEFLTYFNYEAQQDKSGLPNDRFSAERPEGSISTLTIQRTEQRDSAMYRCASSFGQGEETQYFGPGTRLLVL.

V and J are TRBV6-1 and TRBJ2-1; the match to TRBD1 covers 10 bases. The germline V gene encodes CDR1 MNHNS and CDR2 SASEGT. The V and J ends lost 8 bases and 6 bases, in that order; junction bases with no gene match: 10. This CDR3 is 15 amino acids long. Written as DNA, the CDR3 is TGTGCCAGCTCCAGCGGGACAGGGGCCGGCAATGAGCAGTTCTTC. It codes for CASSSGTGAGNEQFF.

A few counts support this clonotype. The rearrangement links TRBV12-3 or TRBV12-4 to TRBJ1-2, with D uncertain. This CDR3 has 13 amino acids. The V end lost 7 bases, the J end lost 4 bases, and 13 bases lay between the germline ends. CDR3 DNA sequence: TGTGCCAGCAATGCCGGCAGGCCCTATGGCTACACCTTC. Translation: CASNAGRPYGYTF.

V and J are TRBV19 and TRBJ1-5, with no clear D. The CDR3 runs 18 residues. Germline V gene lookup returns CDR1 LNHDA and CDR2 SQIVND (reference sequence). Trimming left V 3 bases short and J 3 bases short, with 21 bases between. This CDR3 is CASSIIIVGRWDNQPQHF. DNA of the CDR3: TGTGCCAGTAGTATCATAATCGTGGGTCGATGGGACAATCAGCCCCAGCATTTT.

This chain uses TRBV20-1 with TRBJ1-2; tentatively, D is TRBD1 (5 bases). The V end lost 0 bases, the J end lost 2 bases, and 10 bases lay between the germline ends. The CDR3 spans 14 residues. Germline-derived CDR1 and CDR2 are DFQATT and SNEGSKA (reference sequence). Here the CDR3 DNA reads TGCAGTGCTAGAGACGGGACGGAGAACTATGGCTACACCTTC. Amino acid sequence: CSARDGTENYGYTF.

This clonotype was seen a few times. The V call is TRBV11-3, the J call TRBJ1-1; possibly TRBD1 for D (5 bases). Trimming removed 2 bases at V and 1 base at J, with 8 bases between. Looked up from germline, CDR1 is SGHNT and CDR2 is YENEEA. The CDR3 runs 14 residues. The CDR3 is CASSLSGPNTEAFF. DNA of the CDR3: TGTGCCAGCAGCTTATCGGGGCCGAACACTGAAGCTTTCTTT.

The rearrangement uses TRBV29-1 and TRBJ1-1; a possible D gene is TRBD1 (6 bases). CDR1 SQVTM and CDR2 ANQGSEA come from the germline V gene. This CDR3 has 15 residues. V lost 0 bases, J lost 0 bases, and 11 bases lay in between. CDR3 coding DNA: TGCAGCGTTGAAGATCCAGGGGCATTGAACACTGAAGCTTTCTTT. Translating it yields CSVEDPGALNTEAFF.

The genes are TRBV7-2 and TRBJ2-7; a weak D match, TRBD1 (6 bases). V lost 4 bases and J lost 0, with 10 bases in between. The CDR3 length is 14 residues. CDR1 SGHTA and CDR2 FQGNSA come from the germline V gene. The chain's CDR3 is CASSSTGYSYEQYF. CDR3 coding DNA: TGTGCCAGCAGCTCGACAGGATACTCCTACGAGCAGTACTTC.

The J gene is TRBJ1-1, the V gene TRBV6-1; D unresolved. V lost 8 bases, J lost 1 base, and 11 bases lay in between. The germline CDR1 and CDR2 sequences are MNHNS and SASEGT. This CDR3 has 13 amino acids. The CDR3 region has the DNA TGTGCCAGCCGCTACAATGAGAACACTGAAGCTTTCTTT. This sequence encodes CASRYNENTEAFF.

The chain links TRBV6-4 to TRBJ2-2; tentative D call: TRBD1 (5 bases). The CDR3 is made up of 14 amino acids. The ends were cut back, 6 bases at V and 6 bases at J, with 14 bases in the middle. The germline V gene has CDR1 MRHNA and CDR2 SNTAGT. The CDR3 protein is CASRDSLWSGELFF. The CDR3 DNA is TGTGCCAGCAGAGACAGCTTGTGGTCCGGGGAGCTGTTTTTT.

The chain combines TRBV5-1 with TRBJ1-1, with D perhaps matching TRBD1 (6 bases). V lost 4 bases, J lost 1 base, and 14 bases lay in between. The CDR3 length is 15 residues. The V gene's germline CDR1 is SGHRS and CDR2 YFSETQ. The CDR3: CASSPLAGANTEAFF. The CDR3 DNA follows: TGCGCCAGCAGCCCATTGGCGGGGGCGAACACTGAAGCTTTCTTT. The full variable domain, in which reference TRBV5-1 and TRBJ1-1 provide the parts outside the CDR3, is KAGVTQTPRYLIKTRGQQVTLSCSPISGHRSVSWYQQTPGQGLQFLFEYFSETQRNKGNFPGRFSGRQFSNSRSEMNVSTLELGDSALYLCASSPLAGANTEAFFGQGTRLTVV.

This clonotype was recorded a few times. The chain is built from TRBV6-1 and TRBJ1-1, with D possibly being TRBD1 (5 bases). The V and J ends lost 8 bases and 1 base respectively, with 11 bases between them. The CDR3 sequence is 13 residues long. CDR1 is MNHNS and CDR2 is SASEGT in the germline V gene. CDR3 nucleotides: TGTGCCAGCCAGGGAAGGGAGAACACTGAAGCTTTCTTT. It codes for CASQGRENTEAFF.